This T cell receptor beta chain derives from a study of CD8 T cells in ankylosing spondylitis. Regarding the study as a whole: Disease-associated clones were reportedly significantly overrepresented in matched ankylosing spondylitis synovial fluid. Disease-associated clones were CD8+ and fairly uncommon in peripheral blood. Typical of ankylosing spondylitis blood, it appeared, was a TCR beta motif of under 10 highly homologous variants. Some motif variants had been reported before (in reactive arthritis synovial fluid and blood).

The ends lost 3 bases at V and 11 bases at J; junction bases unmatched: 6. Germline CDR1 is KGHSH and CDR2 is LQKENI. The CDR3 consists of 12 residues. A quantitative 5'-RACE method, one with molecular barcodes, was used to make TCR beta libraries. Each CDR3 protein gets one entry after TCRdb re-called the 5' RACE reads with MiXCR. The sample holds around 390,000 distinct CDR3 sequences; around 24% are singletons and the top ten take about 16%. This clonotype showed up just a few times. Its antigen remains unknown. What was sequenced was blood, either unsorted or a sorted T cell fraction (not recorded which). The sequence was collected from a male donor with ankylosing spondylitis. V usage is TRBV18 and J usage is TRBJ1-1; TRBD1 agrees at 7 bases. The CDR3 region has the DNA TGTGCCAGCTCACCGGGAGGGACAGCGGCTTTCTTT. This gives the protein CASSPGGTAAFF.